Following are 3 T cell receptor beta chains from one sample sequenced in a study of blood T cells in healthy people across ages. The use of a sample-barcoded 5' primer and a J-beta primer mix characterized a second PCR of 7 to 11 cycles. TCRdb reprocessed the 5' RACE reads via MiXCR and lists one record per CDR3 protein. The table shows around 1.5 million distinct CDR3 sequences, with about 35% occurring only once. Sequenced material: blood. The receptors here all came from a woman aged 25 to 39 in good health.

This clonotype was counted between two and nine times. The CDR3 nucleotides read TGTGCCAGCAGCTTAACGACTAGCGTCAATGAGCAGTTCTTC. This translates into CASSLTTSVNEQFF. This sequence joins TRBV7-3 and TRBJ2-1; 8 bases are shared with TRBD2. CDR1 and CDR2 from the germline V gene are SGHTA and FQGTGA. The CDR3 totals 14 residues. The J segment lost 6 bases and the V segment lost 0 bases, leaving 1 base of the junction unmatched. The complete variable domain, with remaining parts taken from reference TRBV7-3 and TRBJ2-1, reads GAGVSQTPSNKVTEKGKYVELRCDPISGHTALYWYRQSLGQGPEFLIYFQGTGAADDSGLPNDRFFAVRPEGSVSTLKIQRTERGDSAVYLCASSLTTSVNEQFFGPGTRLTVL.

This clonotype was detected only a few times. The rearrangement joins TRBV3-1 to TRBJ1-4; D uncertain. The CDR3 extends over 15 amino acids. Germline V lookup: CDR1 LGHDT, CDR2 YNNKEL (reference sequence). V lost 0 bases, J lost 1 base, and 6 bases lay in between. CDR3: CASSQDYVTNEKLFF. In DNA form, the CDR3 reads TGTGCCAGCAGCCAAGACTATGTAACTAATGAAAAACTGTTTTTT.

This clonotype was observed a handful of times. The chain employs TRBV5-1 and TRBJ2-7; 10 nucleotides align to TRBD1. With V trimmed by 3 bases and J by 6 bases, 6 bases remained unmatched. The germline CDR1 and CDR2 sequences are SGHRS and YFSETQ. The CDR3 sequence is 14 residues long. CDR3 amino acids: CASSSGTGDSEQYF. The CDR3 DNA reads as TGCGCCAGCAGCTCCGGGACAGGGGATTCCGAGCAGTACTTC.